The 9 T cell receptor beta chains presented below share a single source sample, sequenced in a study of blood T cell repertoires in COVID-19. Generated by immunoSEQ multiplex PCR, the TCRdb table keeps only in-frame clones and is missing some. The profile shows approximately 80,000 clones, 80% to 85% of them singletons. Sequencing was performed on peripheral blood. Receptors were obtained from a man older than 75 with acute or convalescent COVID-19.

This clone appeared a few times. The V and J genes are TRBV5-1 and TRBJ1-6; D not certain. CDR1 and CDR2 (germline): SGHRS, YFSETQ. The CDR3 is 15 amino acids. V was pared by 0 bases and J by 2 bases, with 6 bases between. The chain's CDR3 is CASSLGLTYNSPLHF. In nucleotides, the CDR3 is TGCGCCAGCAGCTTGGGGCTGACCTATAATTCACCCCTCCACTTT.

The chain employs TRBV30 and TRBJ1-2; 9 bases agree with TRBD1. This CDR3 contains 16 residues. Germline trimming cut 3 bases from V and 5 bases from J; bases unmatched to any gene: 13. Germline lookup yields CDR1 GTSNPN and CDR2 SVGIG (reference sequence). The CDR3 reads CAWSQAATGGEYGYTF. CDR3 nucleotides: TGTGCCTGGAGCCAAGCCGCGACAGGGGGAGAATATGGCTACACCTTC.

The rearrangement links TRBV28 to TRBJ1-1; no clear D gene. The length of the CDR3 is 14 residues. Germline values: CDR1 MDHEN, CDR2 SYDVKM. The V and J ends lost 5 bases and 0 bases respectively, with 10 bases between them. CDR3 DNA sequence: TGTGCCAGCAGTCGAACAATCATGAACACTGAAGCTTTCTTT. Translated, it gives CASSRTIMNTEAFF.

The chain combines TRBV19 with TRBJ2-1, with 8 bases that match TRBD2. In germline, CDR1 is LNHDA, CDR2 SQIVND (reference sequence). J was trimmed by 8 bases and V by 3 bases; bases with no gene match: 6. This CDR3 has 14 amino acids. The CDR3 DNA follows: TGTGCCAGTAGTATCGGGCGGGAGGTACATGAGCAGTTCTTC. Protein sequence: CASSIGREVHEQFF. The whole variable domain, filled in from reference TRBV19 and TRBJ2-1, reads DGGITQSPKYLFRKEGQNVTLSCEQNLNHDAMYWYRQDPGQGLRLIYYSQIVNDFQKGDIAEGYSVSREKKESFPLTVTSAQKNPTAFYLCASSIGREVHEQFFGPGTRLTVL.

This clone was counted a single time. The chain employs TRBV12-3 or TRBV12-4 and TRBJ1-2; D unresolved. The V gene lost 3 bases and the J gene lost 4 bases, with 9 bases spanning the gap. The CDR3 sequence is 13 residues long. The CDR3 loop reads CASSFRQAYGYTF. DNA for the CDR3: TGTGCCAGCAGTTTTCGGCAGGCCTATGGCTACACCTTC.

The rearrangement links TRBV28 to TRBJ2-7; 8 positions match TRBD1. The junction had 14 bases not matched to a gene; V was cut back by 6 bases and J by 7 bases. The CDR3 has 15 residues. Germline CDR1 MDHEN, CDR2 SYDVKM. CDR3 in DNA: TGTGCCAGCAGACCTACTCGACAGGGGTTTGGGGAGCAGTACTTC. The encoded protein is CASRPTRQGFGEQYF.

The chain links TRBV21-1 to TRBJ2-7; the table's D call, TRBD1, was not checked against the DNA. TRBV21-1 is noted as a pseudogene. This CDR3 has 15 amino acids. This chain's CDR3 is CASSNFRGQPYEQYF. The CDR3 DNA follows: TGTGCCAGCAGCAATTTCCGGGGACAGCCATACGAGCAGTACTTC.

Only one count was recorded for this clone. The CDR3 coding sequence is TGTGCCACCCAGGGGGGAATCTATGGCTACACCTTC. Its protein is CATQGGIYGYTF. The chain couples TRBV7-9 to TRBJ1-2, with TRBD1 matching over 7 bases. After removal of 10 bases from V and 4 bases from J, the junction contained 6 bases not matched to a gene. CDR3 length equals 12 residues. Germline lookup yields CDR1 SEHNR and CDR2 FQNEAQ (reference sequence).

The V call is TRBV5-8, the J call TRBJ1-4; TRBD1 might be the D (6 bases). The V and J ends lost 10 bases and 5 bases respectively, with 21 bases between them. The germline V gene has CDR1 SGHTS and CDR2 YDEGEE. The CDR3 is made up of 15 amino acids. The CDR3 loop reads CAVPSYRGQNEKLFF. The CDR3 region has the DNA TGTGCCGTACCTTCCTACAGAGGACAGAATGAAAAACTGTTTTTT.